The 20 T cell receptor beta chains given below trace back to one sample, sequenced in a study of Graves' ophthalmopathy and Graves' hyperthyroidism. RNA transcripts provided the template for amplifying TCR beta CDR3 regions. Second-round multiplex PCR came after a first-round RT-PCR that employed HTBI primers. A single record per CDR3 protein comes from TCRdb applying MiXCR to the multiplex PCR reads. Here the sample spans 200,000 to 250,000 distinct CDR3 sequences, roughly a fifth being singletons. Input material: peripheral blood. Receptors were obtained from a woman aged 50 to 60 with Graves' ophthalmopathy.

This clonotype came up a few times. The chain links TRBV6-5 to TRBJ1-1; D is uncertain. Germline CDR1 and CDR2: MNHEY and SVGAGI. V lost 2 bases and J lost 0, with 10 bases in between. The CDR3 consists of 15 residues. CDR3 DNA sequence: TGTGCCAGCAGTTACGCGGAGGTCATGAACACTGAAGCTTTCTTT. This sequence encodes CASSYAEVMNTEAFF.

The sample holds many counts of this clonotype. The CDR3 DNA reads TGTGCCAGCAGTGAAGCGCTTCGGGTCGCTGAAGCTTTCTTT. It specifies CASSEALRVAEAFF. This chain joins TRBV2 and TRBJ1-1; D gene unclear. Germline V lookup: CDR1 SNHLY, CDR2 FYNNEI. This CDR3 region has 14 residues. V was trimmed by 0 bases and J by 6 bases, leaving 11 bases between them.

This clonotype appeared many times. The chain joins TRBV11-2 to TRBJ2-2; 9 nucleotides agree with TRBD2. The CDR3 covers 15 residues. Germline loops: CDR1 SGHAT, CDR2 FQNNGV. With V trimmed by 3 bases and J by 6 bases, 5 bases remained unmatched. CDR3 in DNA: TGTGCCAGCAGCTTCGCTGCGGGAGGGTCCGGGGAGCTGTTTTTT. Protein: CASSFAAGGSGELFF.

At least ten counts were recorded for this clonotype. A much bigger clone sits one base away, suggesting this may be a read error. The chain is built from TRBV6-5 and TRBJ1-1; D call uncertain. CDR1 and CDR2 from the germline V gene are MNHEY and SVGAGI. CDR3 length equals 16 residues. V gave up 4 bases and J gave up 1 base, with 16 bases separating them. The CDR3 sequence is CASSCSGNGGNTEAFF. In DNA form, the CDR3 reads TGTGCCAGCAGTTGCTCGGGTAACGGAGGGAACACTGAAGCTTTCTTT.

A remark on this clonotype: This sequence may be a read error, since a much larger clone differs from it by one base. This chain joins TRBV18 and TRBJ1-3; no reliable D call. Germline V gene data show CDR1 as KGHSH and CDR2 as LQKENI. Trimming cost V 6 bases and J 9 bases, with 15 bases left between them. The CDR3 length is 13 residues. The CDR3 here is CASSPDSAATIYF. The CDR3 DNA follows: TGTGCCAGCTCCCCAGACTCAGCAGCCACCATATATTTT.

The genes are TRBV19 and TRBJ1-5; the D gene is possibly TRBD1 (5 bases). The germline V and J ends were trimmed by 1 base and 11 bases, with 18 bases remaining between them. The CDR3 consists of 15 residues. Germline V gives CDR1 LNHDA, CDR2 SQIVND (reference sequence). CDR3: CASSIGGPALQAQHF. Here the CDR3 DNA reads TGTGCCAGTAGTATAGGGGGACCCGCTCTCCAGGCCCAGCATTTT.

This clonotype was observed many times. The J gene is TRBJ2-4, the V gene TRBV12-3 or TRBV12-4; no clear D gene. V gave up 6 bases and J gave up 4 bases, with 13 bases separating them. The CDR3 has 14 residues. The CDR3 sequence is CASRTPGQKNIQYF. The DNA of the CDR3 is TGTGCCAGCAGAACCCCCGGGCAAAAAAACATTCAGTACTTC.

This clonotype was picked up many times. V gene TRBV12-3 or TRBV12-4 combines with J gene TRBJ2-7; 7 bases map to TRBD1. The CDR3 is 12 amino acids. V was clipped by 5 bases and J by 6 bases; unmatched bases: 4. The CDR3 sequence: CASSRGGGEQYF. Here the CDR3 DNA reads TGTGCCAGCAGTCGAGGGGGCGGCGAGCAGTACTTC.

This clonotype was observed at least ten times. The CDR3 protein is CASSFRTGSDTGELFF. Written as DNA, the CDR3 is TGTGCCAGTAGTTTCAGGACAGGCTCGGACACCGGGGAGCTGTTTTTT. The genes are TRBV19 and TRBJ2-2; TRBD1 matches at 7 bases. Trimming took 5 bases from V and 3 from J; bases not matched to a gene: 9. The CDR3 has 16 residues. Germline V CDR1 and CDR2: LNHDA, SQIVND (reference sequence).

There are many counts of this clonotype. J is TRBJ1-1 and V is TRBV30; unclear D gene. The CDR3 extends over 11 amino acids. The V and J ends lost 2 bases and 8 bases respectively, with 9 bases between them. Germline CDR1 is GTSNPN and CDR2 is SVGIG (reference sequence). CDR3 region: CAWSFEQEAFF. In DNA, the CDR3 is TGTGCCTGGAGTTTCGAACAAGAAGCTTTCTTT. Drawing the rest from reference TRBV30 and TRBJ1-1, the complete variable domain is SQTIHQWPATLVQPVGSPLSLECTVEGTSNPNLYWYRQAAGRGLQLLFYSVGIGQISSEVPQNLSASRPQDRQFILSSKKLLLSDSGFYLCAWSFEQEAFFGQGTRLTVV.

J is TRBJ1-1 and V is TRBV12-3 or TRBV12-4; no clear D. The CDR3 covers 13 residues. The V and J ends lost 3 bases and 3 bases respectively, with 8 bases between them. The CDR3 loop is CASSFKVYTEAFF. The CDR3 DNA sequence: TGTGCCAGCAGTTTCAAGGTTTACACTGAAGCTTTCTTT.

This clonotype was seen at least ten times. V is TRBV2 and J is TRBJ1-1; D is unclear. This CDR3 region has 11 residues. Germline loops: CDR1 SNHLY, CDR2 FYNNEI. The germline V and J ends were trimmed by 7 bases and 10 bases, with 13 bases remaining between them. This CDR3 reads CASMVGRVAFF. The DNA of the CDR3 is TGTGCCAGCATGGTAGGGAGGGTAGCTTTCTTT.

This clonotype was counted ten times or more. The CDR3 spells CASSSSRYNEQFF. The DNA of the CDR3 is TGTGCCAGTAGTAGTTCTCGATACAATGAGCAGTTCTTC. The chain carries TRBV19 and TRBJ2-1; D call uncertain. V was trimmed by 4 bases and J by 4 bases, leaving 8 bases between them. The germline V gene has CDR1 LNHDA and CDR2 SQIVND (reference sequence). CDR3 length: 13 amino acids.

This clonotype has at least ten counts. Here the CDR3 reads CASSGFDGEQYF. CDR3 sequence (DNA): TGCGCCAGCAGTGGTTTCGATGGCGAGCAGTACTTC. The chain recombines TRBV10-1 with TRBJ2-7; D call uncertain. Trimming stripped 4 bases from V and 6 bases from J, with 10 bases between. Germline V gene data show CDR1 as WNHNN and CDR2 as SYGVQD (reference sequence). The CDR3 has 12 residues.

This clonotype was detected a few times. V and J are TRBV2 and TRBJ1-1; D is unresolved. Trimming pared 0 bases from V and 5 bases from J, leaving 4 bases between. Germline-derived CDR1 and CDR2 are SNHLY and FYNNEI. The CDR3 has 12 amino acids. The CDR3 here is CASSEAGTEAFF. For the CDR3, the DNA is TGTGCCAGCAGTGAAGCGGGAACTGAAGCTTTCTTT. Full variable domain (remainder filled in from reference TRBV2 and TRBJ1-1): EPEVTQTPSHQVTQMGQEVILRCVPISNHLYFYWYRQILGQKVEFLVSFYNNEISEKSEIFDDQFSVERPDGSNFTLKIRSTKLEDSAMYFCASSEAGTEAFFGQGTRLTVV.

The chain employs TRBV27 and TRBJ2-5, with 9 bases lining up with TRBD1. The CDR3 length is 17 residues. With 5 bases clipped from V and 5 bases from J, the junction kept 15 bases outside the gene matches. Per germline, CDR1 MNHEY and CDR2 SMNVEV (reference sequence). The CDR3 spells CASSRASGRTGAETQYF. In DNA, the CDR3 is TGTGCCAGCAGTCGGGCCTCGGGGAGGACAGGGGCCGAGACCCAGTACTTC.

The rearrangement uses TRBV7-2 and TRBJ2-5, with 8 bases lining up with TRBD2. The V segment lost 5 bases and the J segment 4 bases; nucleotides outside the gene matches: 6. This CDR3 is 14 amino acids long. Germline CDR1 is SGHTA and CDR2 is FQGNSA. In DNA, the CDR3 is TGTGCCAGCAGCCTCTTAGCGGGAAGAGAGACCCAGTACTTC. The encoded protein is CASSLLAGRETQYF.

This clonotype was recorded at least ten times. This chain connects TRBV30 to TRBJ2-1, with 7 bases fitting TRBD1. The CDR3 runs to 15 residues. V gave up 2 bases and J gave up 4 bases; unmatched junction bases: 8. Looked up from germline, CDR1 is GTSNPN and CDR2 is SVGIG (reference sequence). DNA for the CDR3: TGTGCCTGGAGTCCCAGGGGGTCAGCTTACAATGAGCAGTTCTTC. Amino acid sequence: CAWSPRGSAYNEQFF.

The chain employs TRBV18 and TRBJ1-3, with D perhaps TRBD1 (6 bases). The CDR3 sequence is 16 residues long. Germline V lookup: CDR1 KGHSH, CDR2 LQKENI. Trimming stripped 3 bases from V and 0 bases from J, with 12 bases between. CDR3 sequence reads: CASSPPQGLSGNTIYF. The CDR3 nucleotides read TGTGCCAGCTCACCCCCACAGGGACTCTCTGGAAACACCATATATTTT. Combining the CDR3 with reference TRBV18 and TRBJ1-3 gives the whole variable domain NAGVMQNPRHLVRRRGQEARLRCSPMKGHSHVYWYRQLPEEGLKFMVYLQKENIIDESGMPKERFSAEFPKEGPSILRIQQVVRGDSAAYFCASSPPQGLSGNTIYFGEGSWLTVV.

The chain employs TRBV19 and TRBJ1-5; 7 nucleotides agree with TRBD1. Germline V gives CDR1 LNHDA, CDR2 SQIVND (reference sequence). The CDR3 loop spans 12 amino acids. The V segment lost 7 bases and the J segment 7 bases; nucleotides outside the gene matches: 4. The CDR3 nucleotides read TGTGCCAGTAACAGGGGAGGACAGCCCCAGCATTTT. Translation gives CASNRGGQPQHF.